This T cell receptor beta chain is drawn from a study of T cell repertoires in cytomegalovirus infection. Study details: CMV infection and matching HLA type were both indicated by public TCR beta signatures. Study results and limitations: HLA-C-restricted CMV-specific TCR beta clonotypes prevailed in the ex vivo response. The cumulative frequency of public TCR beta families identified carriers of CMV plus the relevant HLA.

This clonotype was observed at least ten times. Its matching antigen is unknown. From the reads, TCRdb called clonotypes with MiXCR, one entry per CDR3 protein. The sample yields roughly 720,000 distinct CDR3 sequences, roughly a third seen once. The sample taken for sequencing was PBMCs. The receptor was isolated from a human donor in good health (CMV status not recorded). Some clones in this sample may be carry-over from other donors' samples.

CDR3 residues: CASSLGGQVSYEQYF. In DNA, the CDR3 is TGTGCCAGCAGCTTAGGGGGACAGGTCTCCTACGAGCAGTACTTC. The rearrangement joins TRBV7-2 to TRBJ2-7, with 8 bases identical to TRBD1. The germline CDR1 and CDR2 sequences are SGHTA and FQGNSA. The CDR3 sequence is 15 residues long. With 1 base clipped from V and 0 bases from J, the junction kept 2 bases outside the gene matches.